This T cell receptor (beta chain) was identified in a study of shared clonotypes between healthy human individuals. TCRdb keeps only in-frame clones here, not all; method: immunoSEQ multiplex PCR. The data show 500,000 to 550,000 clones, approximately 95% seen once. Germline-derived CDR1 and CDR2 are MGHRA and YSYEKL. The junction had 8 bases not matched to a gene; V was cut back by 3 bases and J by 7 bases. This CDR3 region has 15 residues. The gene calls are TRBV4-1 and TRBJ1-4, with 7 nucleotides matching TRBD1. The sample was naive CD4+ T cells sorted from blood. Subset specified: CD45RA+ positively selected. This TCR was sampled from a woman under 40 in good health. The CDR3 DNA sequence: TGCGCCAGCAGCCAGACAGACAGGGTTGGTGAAAAACTGTTTTTT. Protein: CASSQTDRVGEKLFF.